These 17 T cell receptor beta chains were all obtained from the same sample, sequenced in a study of T cell responses to AZD1222 COVID-19 vaccine. The protocol was immunoSEQ multiplex PCR, while the TCRdb copy is restricted to in-frame clones and leaves out a portion. Of 150,000 to 200,000 clones listed, approximately 90% are singletons. The starting material was peripheral blood, obtained on day 0 of AZD1222 vaccination. These receptors originate from an adult in good health.

The rearrangement uses TRBV4-3 and TRBJ2-5; no reliable D call. CDR3 length: 14 amino acids. V dropped 0 bases and J dropped 3 bases, with 8 bases sitting between them. Germline lookup yields CDR1 LGHNA and CDR2 YSLEER. DNA for the CDR3: TGCGCCAGCAGCCAAGAACTTCGTAAAGAGACCCAGTACTTC. Translation gives CASSQELRKETQYF.

The J gene is TRBJ1-4, the V gene TRBV5-1; unclear D gene. Trimming left V 6 bases short and J 4 bases short, with 7 bases between. Per germline, CDR1 SGHRS and CDR2 YFSETQ. This CDR3 is 12 amino acids long. The CDR3 spells CASTGNNEKLFF. The CDR3 bases are TGCGCCAGCACAGGAAATAATGAAAAACTGTTTTTT.

J is TRBJ1-6 and V is TRBV11-2, with D unclear. This CDR3 spans 16 amino acids. Germline assignment: CDR1 SGHAT and CDR2 FQNNGV. V gave up 5 bases and J gave up 5 bases, with 16 bases separating them. The CDR3 nucleotides are TGTGCCAGCAGCCTCCGGACGCCAGGAAATAATTCACCCCTCCACTTT. Protein sequence: CASSLRTPGNNSPLHF.

CDR3 sequence reads: CASSQGSSSGNTIYF. As DNA, the CDR3 is TGCGCCAGCAGCCAAGGTAGTAGCTCTGGAAACACCATATATTTT. The V and J genes are TRBV4-3 and TRBJ1-3; D gene uncertain. CDR1 and CDR2 from the germline V gene are LGHNA and YSLEER. Trimming removed 1 base from V and 0 bases from J, with 7 bases in between. CDR3 length: 15 amino acids.

The V call is TRBV5-1, the J call TRBJ2-2; the D call may be TRBD1 or TRBD2 (7 bases each). CDR3 size: 14 residues. The V and J ends lost 9 bases and 4 bases respectively, with 16 bases between them. Germline lookup yields CDR1 SGHRS and CDR2 YFSETQ. The CDR3 sequence is CATPGGAGTGELFF. CDR3 sequence (DNA): TGCGCCACCCCAGGGGGGGCAGGCACCGGGGAGCTGTTTTTT.

V gene TRBV6-5 combines with J gene TRBJ1-1; no clear D. Per the germline V gene, CDR1 is MNHEY and CDR2 is SVGAGI. The CDR3 loop spans 11 amino acids. V lost 2 bases, J lost 8 bases, and 6 bases lay in between. CDR3 sequence reads: CASSYLQEAFF. The CDR3 region has the DNA TGTGCCAGCAGTTACCTCCAGGAAGCTTTCTTT.

The genes are TRBV10-3 and TRBJ1-2; possible D gene TRBD1, 5 bases. The CDR3 extends over 14 amino acids. Trimming cost V 2 bases and J 1 base, with 8 bases left between them. In germline, CDR1 is ENHRY, CDR2 SYGVKD. The CDR3 loop reads CAISEGGNNYGYTF. The CDR3 DNA is TGTGCCATCAGTGAGGGGGGGAATAACTATGGCTACACCTTC.

The J gene is TRBJ2-2, the V gene TRBV12-5; D is unclear. CDR1 and CDR2 from the germline V gene are LGHNT and FRNRAP. The CDR3 runs to 15 residues. V shed 5 bases and J shed 0 bases, with 10 bases lying between them. In DNA, the CDR3 is TGTGCTAGTGGTACCGCAGGTGCGAACACCGGGGAGCTGTTTTTT. Its translation: CASGTAGANTGELFF.

The V gene is TRBV27, the J gene TRBJ1-6, with D uncertain. CDR1 MNHEY and CDR2 SMNVEV come from the germline V gene (reference sequence). The CDR3 sequence is 14 residues long. The ends were cut back, 2 bases at V and 9 bases at J, with 11 bases in the middle. The CDR3 nucleotides are TGTGCCAGCAGTTTAGGCCTCCTAGCTTCACCCCTCCACTTT. Protein product: CASSLGLLASPLHF.

This chain joins TRBV11-3 and TRBJ1-3, with D unresolved. CDR3 size: 13 residues. The V gene's germline CDR1 is SGHNT and CDR2 YENEEA. The ends were cut back, 5 bases at V and 3 bases at J, with 8 bases in the middle. The CDR3 spells CASSLGSGNTIYF. DNA of the CDR3: TGTGCCAGCAGCCTCGGGAGTGGAAACACCATATATTTT.

The chain carries TRBV5-8 and TRBJ1-5; D gene unclear. Deletions cut 4 bases from V and 4 bases from J, with 3 bases between. The CDR3 is 11 residues long. Germline CDR1 is SGHTS and CDR2 is YDEGEE. Here the CDR3 DNA reads TGTGCCAGCAGCCCTAATCAGCCCCAGCATTTT. It yields the protein CASSPNQPQHF.

J is TRBJ2-1 and V is TRBV5-1; TRBD2 matches 8 bases. J was trimmed by 4 bases and V by 4 bases; bases with no gene match: 7. The CDR3 loop spans 15 amino acids. Germline-derived CDR1 and CDR2 are SGHRS and YFSETQ. CDR3 DNA sequence: TGCGCCAGCAGCACGGGAGGGGAACTTTACAATGAGCAGTTCTTC. Translating gives CASSTGGELYNEQFF.

This chain joins TRBV6-5 and TRBJ2-2; 7 bases are shared with TRBD1. The length of the CDR3 is 14 residues. Looked up from germline, CDR1 is MNHEY and CDR2 is SVGAGI. After removal of 6 bases from V and 5 bases from J, the junction contained 6 bases not matched to a gene. The CDR3 loop reads CASRGGQTTGELFF. The CDR3 DNA sequence: TGTGCCAGCAGAGGGGGACAGACGACCGGGGAGCTGTTTTTT.

The chain uses TRBV29-1 and TRBJ1-3; no firm D call. CDR3 size: 11 residues. The germline CDR1 and CDR2 sequences are SQVTM and ANQGSEA. V dropped 6 bases and J dropped 3 bases, with 6 bases sitting between them. This CDR3 is CSVLGGNTIYF. As DNA, the CDR3 is TGCAGCGTCCTGGGTGGAAACACCATATATTTT.

The rearrangement joins TRBV7-3 to TRBJ2-1; D remains unclear. The length of the CDR3 is 13 residues. Looked up from germline, CDR1 is SGHTA and CDR2 is FQGTGA. Trimming took 0 bases from V and 7 from J, leaving 7 bases between them. The CDR3 coding sequence is TGTGCCAGCAGCTTAACGCTGGAGAATGAGCAGTTCTTC. Its protein is CASSLTLENEQFF.

The CDR3 spells CASSQNRVGEKLFF. For the CDR3, the DNA is TGTGCCAGCAGCCAAAACAGGGTGGGTGAAAAACTGTTTTTT. The V call is TRBV14, the J call TRBJ1-4; D is possibly TRBD1 (6 bases). This CDR3 spans 14 amino acids. The V end was cut by 2 bases, the J end by 7 bases, with 11 bases between. CDR1 is SGHDN, CDR2 FVKESK, per germline.

The chain has TRBV29-1 and TRBJ1-5; tentatively, D is TRBD1 (5 bases). The V end lost 4 bases, the J end lost 11 bases, and 27 bases lay between the germline ends. CDR1 and CDR2 from the germline V gene are SQVTM and ANQGSEA. CDR3 length: 16 amino acids. Here the CDR3 DNA reads TGCAGCGTTGTAGGGGTGGTGACAGCTCGCGACCTGACCCAGCATTTT. Its translation: CSVVGVVTARDLTQHF.